Following are 23 T cell receptor beta chains from one sample sequenced in a study of T cell responses to AZD1222 COVID-19 vaccine. Assay: immunoSEQ multiplex PCR; the TCRdb copy retains only in-frame clones and omits some. The sample has some 190,000 clones, around 90% seen once. Sequenced material: peripheral blood, taken 28 days after the second AZD1222 dose. The source is an adult who received the AZD1222 COVID-19 vaccine.

This chain uses TRBV6-5 with TRBJ2-7, with 12 bases identical to TRBD2. There are 15 residues in the CDR3. CDR1 and CDR2 from the germline V gene are MNHEY and SVGAGI. V gave up 5 bases and J gave up 1 base; unmatched junction bases: 3. The CDR3 DNA sequence: TGTGCCAGCAGTAAACTAGCGGGAGGATCCTACGAGCAGTACTTC. Translation: CASSKLAGGSYEQYF.

This clone was picked up one time. The chain has TRBV5-1 and TRBJ1-1; no firm D call. CDR1 is SGHRS, CDR2 YFSETQ, per germline. Trimming pared 4 bases from V and 0 bases from J, leaving 10 bases between. The length of the CDR3 is 14 residues. CDR3 sequence (DNA): TGCGCCAGCAGCCCCGACATAATGAACACTGAAGCTTTCTTT. It encodes CASSPDIMNTEAFF.

A single count supports this clone. The chain couples TRBV3-1 (or the pseudogene TRBV3-2) to TRBJ1-1; D is unclear. This CDR3 is built from 18 residues. V shed 0 bases and J shed 0 bases, with 17 bases lying between them. Germline V gene sequence: CDR1 LGHDT, CDR2 YNNKEL (reference sequence). In DNA, the CDR3 is TGTGCCAGCAGCCAAGATCGGTCAGGCGCCGGGATGAACACTGAAGCTTTCTTT. Translating gives CASSQDRSGAGMNTEAFF.

This clone was counted once. The chain uses TRBV25-1 and TRBJ1-3; possibly TRBD1 for D (5 bases). The ends were cut back, 6 bases at V and 3 bases at J, with 21 bases in the middle. The length of the CDR3 is 17 residues. The germline CDR1 and CDR2 sequences are MGHDK and SYGVNS. Here the CDR3 DNA reads TGTGCCAGCAGAGTTTCCGGGGAGGGGATCGGTGGAAACACCATATATTTT. It encodes CASRVSGEGIGGNTIYF.

The J gene is TRBJ2-5, the V gene TRBV28; TRBD1 matches at 11 bases. The germline CDR1 and CDR2 sequences are MDHEN and SYDVKM. The CDR3 covers 15 residues. V shed 5 bases, J shed 5 bases, and the junction held 7 bases outside the gene matches. CDR3 coding DNA: TGTGCCAGCAGTCCAAGGACAGGGGGCGTCGAGACCCAGTACTTC. It specifies CASSPRTGGVETQYF.

CDR3 residues: CASSYPTSEQYF. The DNA for the CDR3 is TGTGCCAGCAGTTACCCGACTAGCGAGCAGTACTTC. The rearrangement links TRBV6-2 or TRBV6-3 to TRBJ2-7, with TRBD2 as a possible D gene (6 bases). Germline V gene sequence: CDR1 MNHEY, CDR2 SVGEGT. Trimming removed 2 bases from V and 6 bases from J, with 8 bases in between. The length of the CDR3 is 12 residues.

This chain uses TRBV18 with TRBJ2-3, with a possible D match to TRBD2 (6 bases). CDR3 length: 15 residues. Germline values: CDR1 KGHSH, CDR2 LQKENI. V lost 2 bases and J 6 bases, leaving 15 bases between the germline ends. Written as DNA, the CDR3 is TGTGCCAGCTCACCAGGTGCGGGGCCGGGGGATACGCAGTATTTT. Protein sequence: CASSPGAGPGDTQYF.

The genes are TRBV7-2 and TRBJ2-1; TRBD2 matches at 14 bases. The germline V gene has CDR1 SGHTA and CDR2 FQGNSA. The V segment lost 7 bases and the J segment 5 bases; nucleotides outside the gene matches: 10. The CDR3 is 17 residues long. For the CDR3, the DNA is TGTGCCAGCAACAAGGGACTAGCGGGGGCCAAAAACAATGAGCAGTTCTTC. Encoded protein: CASNKGLAGAKNNEQFF.

V gene TRBV5-1 combines with J gene TRBJ1-4, with a possible D match to TRBD1 (5 bases). Looked up from germline, CDR1 is SGHRS and CDR2 is YFSETQ. V lost 4 bases and J lost 2, with 9 bases in between. The CDR3 totals 14 residues. DNA for the CDR3: TGCGCCAGCAGCCTGGGGACCACTAATGAAAAACTGTTTTTT. As protein: CASSLGTTNEKLFF.

This rearrangement joins TRBV5-1 to TRBJ2-2, with D maybe TRBD1 (6 bases). The V and J ends lost 2 bases and 6 bases respectively, with 11 bases between them. Germline CDR1 and CDR2: SGHRS and YFSETQ. This CDR3 has 14 residues. CDR3 protein: CASSFQGQAGELFF. CDR3 DNA: TGCGCCAGCAGCTTCCAGGGGCAGGCCGGGGAGCTGTTTTTT.

The chain employs TRBV4-1 and TRBJ1-4, with a possible D match to TRBD1 (5 bases). From germline, CDR1 is MGHRA and CDR2 YSYEKL. V dropped 2 bases and J dropped 7 bases, with 8 bases sitting between them. CDR3 length equals 13 residues. The CDR3 DNA sequence: TGCGCCAGCAGCCAATTAAGGGGTGAAAAACTGTTTTTT. It encodes CASSQLRGEKLFF.

The V gene is TRBV3-1 (or the pseudogene TRBV3-2), the J gene TRBJ2-1; 11 bases line up with TRBD2. J was trimmed by 13 bases and V by 1 base; bases with no gene match: 3. CDR3 length: 13 residues. Germline CDR1 and CDR2: LGHDT and YNNKEL (reference sequence). CDR3 region: CASSQGLAGPQFF. The DNA for the CDR3 is TGTGCCAGCAGCCAAGGACTAGCGGGGCCCCAGTTCTTC.

V and J are TRBV7-3 and TRBJ1-6; TRBD1 might be the D (6 bases). The CDR3 contains 15 residues. V lost 5 bases and J lost 5, with 13 bases in between. Looked up from germline, CDR1 is SGHTA and CDR2 is FQGTGA. CDR3 region: CASSPGAGDNSPLHF. In DNA form, the CDR3 reads TGTGCCAGCAGCCCAGGCGCAGGGGATAATTCACCCCTCCACTTT.

This clone was recorded only once. The chain joins TRBV6-5 to TRBJ1-4; unclear D gene. Between the trimmed V and J ends, which lost 0 bases and 10 bases, there was a span of 6 bases. Germline CDR1 MNHEY, CDR2 SVGAGI. The CDR3 loop spans 12 amino acids. As DNA, the CDR3 is TGTGCCAGCAGTTACTCCCAAGGAAAACTGTTTTTT. Protein product: CASSYSQGKLFF.

The rearrangement joins TRBV27 to TRBJ1-5; TRBD1 is a possible D gene (5 bases). The V end lost 5 bases, the J end lost 4 bases, and 15 bases lay between the germline ends. In germline, CDR1 is MNHEY, CDR2 SMNVEV (reference sequence). The CDR3 extends over 15 amino acids. For the CDR3, the DNA is TGTGCCAGCAGTCCCGGGACCCTCGGGAATCAGCCCCAGCATTTT. This encodes CASSPGTLGNQPQHF.

The V gene is TRBV6-2 or TRBV6-3, the J gene TRBJ2-7; no firm D call. V lost 4 bases, J lost 9 bases, and 13 bases lay in between. Germline lookup yields CDR1 MNHEY and CDR2 SVGEGT. This CDR3 has 12 amino acids. The CDR3 region is CASSLSRSGQYF. DNA for the CDR3: TGTGCCAGCAGTTTAAGCCGGTCCGGGCAGTACTTC.

J is TRBJ2-1 and V is TRBV3-1 (or the pseudogene TRBV3-2); no clear D. Trimming stripped 3 bases from V and 8 bases from J, with 2 bases between. CDR1 and CDR2 (germline): LGHDT, YNNKEL (reference sequence). The CDR3 length is 10 residues. This CDR3 reads CASSHYEQFF. Written as DNA, the CDR3 is TGTGCCAGCAGCCACTATGAGCAGTTCTTC.

This clone came up once. This sample also contains other DNA sequences that code for the same CDR3. V and J are TRBV9 and TRBJ2-7, with D unresolved. Germline assignment: CDR1 SGDLS and CDR2 YYNGEE. The CDR3 is made up of 15 amino acids. The V gene lost 0 bases and the J gene lost 0 bases, with 10 bases spanning the gap. The CDR3 is CASSVEAGASYEQYF. CDR3 DNA: TGTGCCAGCAGCGTAGAGGCCGGTGCCTCCTACGAGCAGTACTTC.

This chain joins TRBV19 and TRBJ1-5; unclear D gene. Deletions cut 7 bases from V and 0 bases from J, with 22 bases between. Germline V lookup: CDR1 LNHDA, CDR2 SQIVND (reference sequence). The CDR3 totals 18 residues. The CDR3 bases are TGTGCCAGTACCCCCGGCTATCTCCGAGGAAATAGCAATCAGCCCCAGCATTTT. This gives the protein CASTPGYLRGNSNQPQHF.

This chain joins TRBV6-2 or TRBV6-3 and TRBJ1-4; the D is unclear. The CDR3 has 17 amino acids. Germline CDR1 reads MNHEY; CDR2 reads SVGEGT. V lost 2 bases, J lost 0 bases, and 13 bases lay in between. The CDR3 DNA reads TGTGCCAGCAGTTACGAGGTCAGCCACGCAACTAATGAAAAACTGTTTTTT. It specifies CASSYEVSHATNEKLFF.

The V call is TRBV11-2, the J call TRBJ2-1; D is unclear. The germline V gene encodes CDR1 SGHAT and CDR2 FQNNGV. The CDR3 length is 13 residues. The V and J ends lost 0 bases and 9 bases respectively, with 9 bases between them. CDR3 DNA: TGTGCCAGCAGCTTAGATCTAAAGGCTGAGCAGTTCTTC. This gives the protein CASSLDLKAEQFF.

The chain joins TRBV5-1 to TRBJ1-2; 7 nucleotides agree with TRBD1. V was clipped by 5 bases and J by 4 bases; unmatched bases: 8. Germline-derived CDR1 and CDR2 are SGHRS and YFSETQ. The CDR3 has 14 residues. The CDR3 coding sequence is TGCGCCAGCAGTCCGCGGACAGGTATCTATGGCTACACCTTC. This gives the protein CASSPRTGIYGYTF.

The CDR3 loop is CASSLATLGTYEQYF. The CDR3 DNA sequence: TGCGCCAGCAGCTTGGCTACCCTGGGGACCTACGAGCAGTACTTC. This sequence joins TRBV5-1 and TRBJ2-7; D uncertain. With 0 bases removed from V and 2 bases from J, the gap between germline ends came to 12 bases. Germline lookup yields CDR1 SGHRS and CDR2 YFSETQ. This CDR3 is 15 amino acids long. Based on the CDR3 plus reference TRBV5-1 and TRBJ2-7, the full variable domain is KAGVTQTPRYLIKTRGQQVTLSCSPISGHRSVSWYQQTPGQGLQFLFEYFSETQRNKGNFPGRFSGRQFSNSRSEMNVSTLELGDSALYLCASSLATLGTYEQYFGPGTRLTVT.